This T cell receptor beta chain was recovered during a study of blood T cell repertoires in COVID-19. Whole-study context: COVID-19 samples collected from the United States, Italy and Spain covered acute and convalescent phases.

Per the original data handling: Reference gene primer amplification gave estimated nucleated cell counts. Here immunoSEQ multiplex PCR was the method, and the copy in TCRdb shows in-frame clones only, minus some. V and J calls and clone size are those listed in that table; D and trimming were worked out from the DNA. The sample records approximately 250,000 clones, roughly 86% being singletons. The CDR3 is made up of 14 amino acids. CDR1 and CDR2 from the germline V gene are LNHDA and SQIVND (reference sequence). V gave up 7 bases and J gave up 7 bases; unmatched junction bases: 3. The chain combines TRBV19 with TRBJ2-1, with 14 bases aligning to TRBD2. Sequencing used peripheral blood. This receptor was identified in a man aged 40-55 years with active or convalescent COVID-19. CDR3 sequence: CASTGLAGVNEQFF. CDR3 nucleotide sequence: TGTGCCAGTACGGGACTAGCGGGAGTAAATGAGCAGTTCTTC.